Sequencing of this TCR beta chain was carried out in a study of post-analysis software for immune sequencing data. At the level of the study: Recorded disease courses covered relapsing-remitting, secondary progressive and progressive-relapsing multiple sclerosis. Some patients had no subtype annotation.

Overall study findings and caveats: Strong co-clustering by F measure linked samples that shared a preparation batch. Patients with multiple sclerosis recorded significantly lower normalized Chao1 diversity than controls, the study found. TRBV5-6, TRBV5-1 and TRBV20-1 were among roughly five TRBV segments more frequent in patients than controls.

This clonotype was recorded only once. Antigen unknown. Germline values: CDR1 SGHTA, CDR2 FQGNSA. V gave up 1 base and J gave up 10 bases, with 10 bases separating them. This CDR3 is 12 amino acids long. cDNA libraries for TCR beta contained unique molecular identifiers. Around 500,000 cDNA molecules came from around 1 to 10 million T cells. One entry per CDR3 protein, called by TCRdb with MiXCR from the PCR reads. The table shows roughly 600,000 distinct CDR3 sequences, with around 40% occurring only once. The rearrangement links TRBV7-2 to TRBJ1-1, with D hard to call. This sequence was found in a girl between 10 and 17 years old with multiple sclerosis. Sequenced sample: blood. CDR3 sequence: CASSLEAGGAFF. The DNA for the CDR3 is TGTGCCAGCAGCTTAGAGGCAGGAGGAGCTTTCTTT.